Listed below are T cell receptor beta chains from one sample, sequenced in a study of T cell repertoires in cytomegalovirus infection. TCRdb ran MiXCR on the reads and lists one entry per CDR3 protein. The sample consists of roughly 600,000 distinct CDR3 sequences, around 24% of them appearing once. Material: CD8+ T cells from PBMCs. Receptor source: a human donor in good health (CMV status not recorded). Some clones in this sample may be carry-over from other donors' samples. Each CDR3 is given with its conserved first and last residue. D genes are given only for firm matches. Size is stated for part of the rows, as once, few or many counts, or as a class when the clone is expanded.

v_call	j_call	clone_size	d_call	cdr3_aa	cdr3_nt
TRBV28	TRBJ1-5	many	NA	CASSPRGYSNQPQHF	TGTGCCAGCTCCCCCCGGGGGTATAGCAATCAGCCCCAGCATTTT
TRBV5-6	TRBJ1-4	few	NA	CASSRGRGEKLFF	TGTGCCAGCAGCCGCGGCAGGGGTGAAAAACTGTTTTTT
TRBV28	TRBJ1-1	many	NA	CASSFRGEVEAFF	TGTGCCAGCAGTTTTCGAGGGGAGGTTGAAGCTTTCTTT
TRBV11-2	TRBJ2-3	few	NA	CASSNRDLDFTDTQYF	TGTGCCAGCAGCAACCGGGACCTGGACTTCACAGATACGCAGTATTTT
TRBV6-2/TRBV6-3	TRBJ2-1	NA	NA	CASSYESGMEQFF	TGTGCCAGCAGTTACGAGAGCGGCATGGAGCAGTTCTTC
TRBV20-1	TRBJ1-2	NA	NA	CSARGFEGGYTF	TGCAGTGCTAGGGGTTTCGAGGGTGGCTACACCTTC
TRBV12-3/TRBV12-4	TRBJ2-3	few	TRBD2	CASSRLAGEIDTQYF	TGTGCCAGCAGTCGACTAGCGGGGGAGATAGATACGCAGTATTTT
TRBV12-3/TRBV12-4	TRBJ1-1	NA	NA	CASSLSLGTTNTEAFF	TGTGCCAGCAGTCTATCGTTAGGGACAACAAACACTGAAGCTTTCTTT
TRBV6-1	TRBJ2-7	many	NA	CASMDSSYEQYF	TGTGCCAGCATGGACAGCTCCTACGAGCAGTACTTC
TRBV4-1	TRBJ1-1	NA	TRBD1	CASRQDRGDNTEAFF	TGCGCCAGCAGACAAGACAGGGGGGATAACACTGAAGCTTTCTTT
TRBV6-6	TRBJ1-5	many	NA	CASSPGKRNQPQHF	TGTGCCAGCAGTCCAGGGAAGAGGAATCAGCCCCAGCATTTT
TRBV20-1	TRBJ1-1	NA	TRBD1	CSARGQGVFEAFF	TGCAGTGCTAGAGGGCAGGGGGTTTTTGAAGCTTTCTTT
TRBV3-1	TRBJ1-3	NA	NA	CASSLQGRPGNTIYF	TGTGCCAGCAGCCTGCAGGGGCGTCCTGGAAACACCATATATTTT
TRBV14	TRBJ1-4	NA	TRBD1	CASSQEQGQTEKLFF	TGTGCCAGCAGCCAAGAACAGGGGCAAACTGAAAAACTGTTTTTT
TRBV7-8	TRBJ1-3	many	TRBD1	CASSLDRAYSGNTIYF	TGTGCCAGCAGCTTGGACAGGGCCTACTCTGGAAACACCATATATTTT
TRBV24-1	TRBJ2-2	few	NA	CATSDRRDTGELFF	TGTGCCACCAGTGACCGGCGGGACACCGGGGAGCTGTTTTTT
TRBV7-8	TRBJ2-2	many	NA	CASSFRALTTGELFF	TGTGCCAGCAGCTTTCGGGCCCTCACCACCGGGGAGCTGTTTTTT
TRBV2	TRBJ2-1	many	TRBD2	CASVAGGVYNEQFF	TGTGCCAGCGTAGCCGGGGGGGTCTACAATGAGCAGTTCTTC
TRBV12-3/TRBV12-4	TRBJ2-2	NA	NA	CASSFNPNTGELFF	TGTGCCAGCAGTTTCAATCCGAACACCGGGGAGCTGTTTTTT
TRBV6-2/TRBV6-3	TRBJ1-5	NA	NA	CASSYVTVNQPQHF	TGTGCCAGCAGTTACGTGACAGTAAATCAGCCCCAGCATTTT
TRBV12-3/TRBV12-4	TRBJ2-3	many	TRBD2	CASSLRQRGFSDTQYF	TGTGCCAGCAGTCTGAGGCAGCGGGGGTTTTCAGATACGCAGTATTTT
TRBV7-9	TRBJ2-2	few	NA	CASSSRERNTGELFF	TGTGCCAGCAGCTCCAGGGAGCGAAACACCGGGGAGCTGTTTTTT
TRBV7-6	TRBJ2-1	few	TRBD1	CASSSNRDSSYNEQFF	TGTGCCAGCAGCTCTAACCGGGACAGCTCCTACAATGAGCAGTTCTTC
TRBV7-9	TRBJ2-3	many	NA	CASSPGYRDPDTQYF	TGTGCCAGCAGCCCCGGTTACAGGGATCCAGATACGCAGTATTTT
TRBV6-5	TRBJ1-2	NA	NA	CASSYSDLYGYTF	TGTGCCAGCAGTTACTCAGATCTTTATGGCTACACCTTC
TRBV7-6	TRBJ1-1	many	TRBD1	CASSLVEPGQEAFF	TGTGCCAGCAGCTTAGTGGAACCGGGACAGGAAGCTTTCTTT
TRBV14	TRBJ1-3	NA	NA	CASSLTVGFGNTIYF	TGTGCCAGCAGTCTTACCGTCGGATTCGGAAACACCATATATTTT
TRBV10-3	TRBJ2-2	few	NA	CAIMDTGELFF	TGTGCCATCATGGACACCGGGGAGCTGTTTTTT
TRBV7-8	TRBJ1-1	many	NA	CASRLGAPNTEAFF	TGTGCCAGCAGACTGGGGGCCCCGAACACTGAAGCTTTCTTT
TRBV7-2	TRBJ2-1	many	TRBD2	CASSSTSGLSYNEQFF	TGTGCCAGCAGCTCGACTAGCGGGCTTTCCTACAATGAGCAGTTCTTC
TRBV28	TRBJ2-4	NA	NA	CASSLYPQAKNIQYF	TGTGCCAGCAGTCTCTACCCTCAGGCCAAAAACATTCAGTACTTC
TRBV12-3/TRBV12-4	TRBJ1-1	many	NA	CASSFRGSTTEAFF	TGTGCCAGCAGTTTCCGGGGCTCCACCACTGAAGCTTTCTTT
TRBV12-3/TRBV12-4	TRBJ2-7	many	TRBD1	CASSSPSTGEVYEQYF	TGTGCCAGCAGTTCACCCTCGACAGGGGAGGTCTACGAGCAGTACTTC
TRBV15	TRBJ2-2	NA	NA	CATSERGGWTGELFF	TGTGCCACCAGTGAAAGGGGCGGTTGGACCGGGGAGCTGTTTTTT
TRBV7-9	TRBJ2-7	NA	NA	CASSSRGWVGEQYF	TGTGCCAGCAGCTCACGCGGGTGGGTCGGCGAGCAGTACTTC
TRBV25-1	TRBJ2-1	NA	TRBD1	CASSGPDRGSYNVQFF	TGTGCCAGCAGTGGCCCCGACAGGGGTTCCTACAATGTGCAGTTCTTC
TRBV7-9	TRBJ2-1	few	NA	CASSPTHNEQFF	TGTGCCAGCAGTCCTACCCACAATGAGCAGTTCTTC
TRBV20-1	TRBJ2-5	few	NA	CSARRAVEETQYF	TGCAGTGCTAGACGGGCAGTCGAAGAGACCCAGTACTTC
TRBV7-2	TRBJ2-7	NA	NA	CASSLAEGYADSEQYF	TGTGCCAGCAGCTTAGCGGAAGGGTACGCCGATTCAGAGCAGTACTTC